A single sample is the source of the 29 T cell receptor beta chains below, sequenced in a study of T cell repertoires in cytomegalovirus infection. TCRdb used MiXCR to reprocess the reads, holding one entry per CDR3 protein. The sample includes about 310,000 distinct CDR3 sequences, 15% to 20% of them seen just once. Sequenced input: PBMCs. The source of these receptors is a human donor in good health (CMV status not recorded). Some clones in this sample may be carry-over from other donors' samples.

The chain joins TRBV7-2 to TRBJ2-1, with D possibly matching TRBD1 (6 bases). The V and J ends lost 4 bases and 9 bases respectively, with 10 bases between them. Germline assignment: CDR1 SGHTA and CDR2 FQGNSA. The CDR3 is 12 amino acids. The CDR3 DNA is TGTGCCAGCAGCTCACAGGGTTTTGAGCAGTTCTTC. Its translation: CASSSQGFEQFF.

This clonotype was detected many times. CDR3 coding DNA: TGTGCCAGCAGCCCCGGGAACTCTGGGGCCAACGTCCTGACTTTC. Translating it yields CASSPGNSGANVLTF. The chain has TRBV5-4 and TRBJ2-6, with D possibly matching TRBD2 (5 bases). This CDR3 contains 15 residues. CDR1 is SGHNT and CDR2 is YYREEE in the germline V gene (reference sequence). The V end lost 4 bases, the J end lost 0 bases, and 8 bases lay between the germline ends.

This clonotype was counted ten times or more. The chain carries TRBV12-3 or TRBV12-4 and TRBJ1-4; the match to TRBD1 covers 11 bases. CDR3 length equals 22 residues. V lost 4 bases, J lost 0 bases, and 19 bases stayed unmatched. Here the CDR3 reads CASSSDGQGAEFGGATNEKLFF. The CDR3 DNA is TGTGCCAGCAGTTCGGATGGACAGGGGGCTGAGTTCGGAGGTGCAACTAATGAAAAACTGTTTTTT.

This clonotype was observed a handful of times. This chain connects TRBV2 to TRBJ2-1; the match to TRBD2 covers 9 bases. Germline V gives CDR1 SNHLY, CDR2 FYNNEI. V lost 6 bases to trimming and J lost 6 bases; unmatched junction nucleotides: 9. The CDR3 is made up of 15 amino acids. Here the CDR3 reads CASSQSSGGLNEQFF. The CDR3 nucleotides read TGTGCCAGCAGCCAAAGTAGCGGGGGCCTCAATGAGCAGTTCTTC.

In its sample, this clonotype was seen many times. CDR3: CASSGRLLSDTQYF. CDR3 DNA sequence: TGTGCCAGCAGCGGACGGCTCCTGTCGGATACGCAGTATTTT. This sequence joins TRBV7-8 and TRBJ2-3; D unresolved. Trimming removed 5 bases from V and 6 bases from J, with 15 bases in between. Germline assignment: CDR1 SGHVS and CDR2 FQNEAQ. CDR3 length equals 14 residues.

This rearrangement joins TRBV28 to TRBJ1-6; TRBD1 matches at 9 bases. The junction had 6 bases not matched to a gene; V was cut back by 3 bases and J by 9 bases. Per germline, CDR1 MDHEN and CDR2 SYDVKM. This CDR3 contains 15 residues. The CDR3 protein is CASSFLDRGSSPLHF. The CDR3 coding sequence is TGTGCCAGCAGTTTTTTGGACAGGGGTAGTTCACCCCTCCACTTT.

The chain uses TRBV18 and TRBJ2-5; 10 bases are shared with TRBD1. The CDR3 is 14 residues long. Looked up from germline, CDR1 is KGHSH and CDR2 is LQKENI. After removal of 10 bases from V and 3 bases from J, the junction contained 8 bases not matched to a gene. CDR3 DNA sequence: TGTGCCACTTCGACCGGGACAGGGGAAGAGACCCAGTACTTC. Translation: CATSTGTGEETQYF.

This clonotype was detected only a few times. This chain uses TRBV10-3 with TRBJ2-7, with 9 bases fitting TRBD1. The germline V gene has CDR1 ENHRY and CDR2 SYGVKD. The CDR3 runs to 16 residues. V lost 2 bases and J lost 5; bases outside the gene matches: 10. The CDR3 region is CAISEPGQGGIHEQYF. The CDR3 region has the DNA TGTGCCATCAGTGAGCCGGGACAGGGCGGAATCCACGAGCAGTACTTC.

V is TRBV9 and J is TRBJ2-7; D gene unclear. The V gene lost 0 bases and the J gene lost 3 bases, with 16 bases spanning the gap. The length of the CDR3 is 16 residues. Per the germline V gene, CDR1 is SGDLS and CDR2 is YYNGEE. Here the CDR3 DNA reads TGTGCCAGCAGCGTAGGTCGAGACGGAACCTACTACGAGCAGTACTTC. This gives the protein CASSVGRDGTYYEQYF.

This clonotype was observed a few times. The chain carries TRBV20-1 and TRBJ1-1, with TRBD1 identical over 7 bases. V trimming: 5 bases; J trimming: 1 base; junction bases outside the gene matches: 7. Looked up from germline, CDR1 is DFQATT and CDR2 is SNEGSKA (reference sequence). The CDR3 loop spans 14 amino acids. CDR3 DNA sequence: TGCAGTGCTCGCAGCCGGGACAGGAACACTGAAGCTTTCTTT. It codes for CSARSRDRNTEAFF.

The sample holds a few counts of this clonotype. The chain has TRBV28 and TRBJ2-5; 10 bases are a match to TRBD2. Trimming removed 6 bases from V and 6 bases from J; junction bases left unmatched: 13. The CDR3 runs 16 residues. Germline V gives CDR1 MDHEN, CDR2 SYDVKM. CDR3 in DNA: TGTGCCAGCAGGACTTCCGTGAGCGGGGGGGCAAAGACCCAGTACTTC. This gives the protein CASRTSVSGGAKTQYF.

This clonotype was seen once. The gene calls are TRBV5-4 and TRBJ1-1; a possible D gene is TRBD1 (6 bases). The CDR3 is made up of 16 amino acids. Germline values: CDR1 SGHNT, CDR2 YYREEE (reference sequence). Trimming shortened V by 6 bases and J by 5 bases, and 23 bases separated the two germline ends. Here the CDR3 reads CASTDAGEGYATEAFF. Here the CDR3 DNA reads TGTGCCAGCACCGATGCAGGGGAGGGGTATGCGACTGAAGCTTTCTTT.

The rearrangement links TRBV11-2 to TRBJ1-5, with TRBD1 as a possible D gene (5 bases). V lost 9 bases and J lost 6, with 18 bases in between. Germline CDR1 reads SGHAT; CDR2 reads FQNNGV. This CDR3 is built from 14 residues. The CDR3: CASRDRDLSQPQHF. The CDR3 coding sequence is TGTGCCAGTAGAGACCGGGACCTTAGTCAGCCCCAGCATTTT.

The CDR3 region is CSARQIGTSWEQFF. Written as DNA, the CDR3 is TGCAGTGCTAGGCAGATCGGGACATCTTGGGAGCAGTTCTTC. The chain carries TRBV20-1 and TRBJ2-1; D may be TRBD1 (6 bases). CDR1 and CDR2 from the germline V gene are DFQATT and SNEGSKA (reference sequence). The CDR3 is 14 amino acids. V lost 3 bases and J lost 10, with 19 bases in between.

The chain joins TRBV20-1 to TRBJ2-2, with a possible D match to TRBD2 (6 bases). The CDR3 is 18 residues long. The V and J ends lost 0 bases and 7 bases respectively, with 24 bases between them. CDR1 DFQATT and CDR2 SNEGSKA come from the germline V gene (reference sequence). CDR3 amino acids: CSARDLTGLDGGVGELFF. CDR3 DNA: TGCAGTGCTAGAGATCTTACGGGATTAGACGGCGGGGTCGGGGAGCTGTTTTTT.

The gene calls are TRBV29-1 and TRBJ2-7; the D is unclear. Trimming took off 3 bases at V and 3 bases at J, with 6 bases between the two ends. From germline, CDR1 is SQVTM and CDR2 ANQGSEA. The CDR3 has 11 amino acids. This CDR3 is CSVERNYEQYF. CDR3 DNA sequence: TGCAGCGTTGAGCGGAACTACGAGCAGTACTTC.

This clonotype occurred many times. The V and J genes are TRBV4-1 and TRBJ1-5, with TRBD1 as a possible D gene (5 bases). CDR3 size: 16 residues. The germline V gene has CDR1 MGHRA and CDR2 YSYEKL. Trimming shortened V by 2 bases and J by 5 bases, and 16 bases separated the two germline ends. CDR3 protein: CASSQRGLSTDQPQHF. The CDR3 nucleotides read TGCGCCAGCAGCCAACGGGGACTAAGTACAGATCAGCCCCAGCATTTT.

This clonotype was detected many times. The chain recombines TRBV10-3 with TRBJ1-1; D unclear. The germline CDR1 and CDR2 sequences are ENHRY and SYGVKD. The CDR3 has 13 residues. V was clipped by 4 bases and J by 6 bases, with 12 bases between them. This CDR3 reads CAISVPGFSEAFF. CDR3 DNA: TGTGCCATCAGTGTCCCAGGTTTCTCTGAAGCTTTCTTT.

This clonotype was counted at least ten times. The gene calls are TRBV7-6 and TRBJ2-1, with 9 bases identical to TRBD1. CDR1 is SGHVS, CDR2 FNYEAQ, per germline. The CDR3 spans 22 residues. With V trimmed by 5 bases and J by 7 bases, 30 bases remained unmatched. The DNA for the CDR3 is TGTGCCAGCAGCCTCCGAAAGTTAGGGCTAGGGTACCGGGACAGGGAGGCGAATGAGCAGTTCTTC. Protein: CASSLRKLGLGYRDREANEQFF.

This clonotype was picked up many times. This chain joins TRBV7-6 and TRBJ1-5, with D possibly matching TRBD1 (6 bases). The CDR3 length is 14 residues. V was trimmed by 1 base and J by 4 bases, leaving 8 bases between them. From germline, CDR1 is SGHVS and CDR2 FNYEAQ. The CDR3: CASSLGGPNQPQHF. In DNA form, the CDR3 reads TGTGCCAGCAGCTTAGGGGGGCCGAATCAGCCCCAGCATTTT.

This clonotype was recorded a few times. This CDR3 reads CASSPGGLVYEQYF. The CDR3 DNA reads as TGTGCCAGCAGTCCGGGAGGACTGGTTTACGAGCAGTACTTC. J is TRBJ2-7 and V is TRBV6-5, with 7 nucleotides matching TRBD2. The trim removed 5 bases at V and 4 bases at J, leaving 8 bases unmatched. This CDR3 contains 14 residues. Germline CDR1 MNHEY, CDR2 SVGAGI.

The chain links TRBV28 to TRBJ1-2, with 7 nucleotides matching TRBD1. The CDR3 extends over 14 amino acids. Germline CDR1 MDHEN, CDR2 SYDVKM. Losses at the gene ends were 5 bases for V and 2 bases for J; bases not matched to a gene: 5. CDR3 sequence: CASSGGQPNYGYTF. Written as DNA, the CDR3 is TGTGCCAGCAGTGGGGGACAGCCGAACTATGGCTACACCTTC.

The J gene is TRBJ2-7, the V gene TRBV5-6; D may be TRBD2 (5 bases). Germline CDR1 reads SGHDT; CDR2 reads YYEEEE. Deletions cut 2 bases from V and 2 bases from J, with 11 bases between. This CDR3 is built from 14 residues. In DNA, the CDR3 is TGTGCCAGCAGCTTTGGACTGGTCACCTACGAGCAGTACTTC. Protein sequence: CASSFGLVTYEQYF.

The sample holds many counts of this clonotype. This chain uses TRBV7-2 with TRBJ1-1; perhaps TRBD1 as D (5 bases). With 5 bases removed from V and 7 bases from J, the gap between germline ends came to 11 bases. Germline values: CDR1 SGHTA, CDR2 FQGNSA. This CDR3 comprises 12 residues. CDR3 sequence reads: CASSRIRDEAFF. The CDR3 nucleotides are TGTGCCAGCAGCCGGATCAGGGATGAAGCTTTCTTT.

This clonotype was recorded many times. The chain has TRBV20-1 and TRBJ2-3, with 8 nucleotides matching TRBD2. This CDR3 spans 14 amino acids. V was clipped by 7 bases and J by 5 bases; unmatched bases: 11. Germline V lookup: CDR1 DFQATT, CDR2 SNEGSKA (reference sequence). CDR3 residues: CSGLERGSGDTQYF. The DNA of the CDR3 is TGCAGTGGATTGGAGCGGGGGAGCGGAGATACGCAGTATTTT.

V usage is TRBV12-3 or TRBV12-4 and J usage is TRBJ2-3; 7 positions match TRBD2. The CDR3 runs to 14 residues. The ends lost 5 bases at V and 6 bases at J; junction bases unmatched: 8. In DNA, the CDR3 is TGTGCCAGCAGTGTGGGGGGGTCTTGGGATACGCAGTATTTT. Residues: CASSVGGSWDTQYF.

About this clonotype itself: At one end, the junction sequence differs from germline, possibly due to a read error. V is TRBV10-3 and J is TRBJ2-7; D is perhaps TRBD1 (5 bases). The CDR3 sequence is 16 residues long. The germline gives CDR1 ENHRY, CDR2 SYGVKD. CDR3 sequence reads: CAINESKGRRGYEQYF. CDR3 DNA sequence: TGTGCCATCAATGAGTCAAAGGGGCGTAGGGGCTACGAGCAGTACTTC.

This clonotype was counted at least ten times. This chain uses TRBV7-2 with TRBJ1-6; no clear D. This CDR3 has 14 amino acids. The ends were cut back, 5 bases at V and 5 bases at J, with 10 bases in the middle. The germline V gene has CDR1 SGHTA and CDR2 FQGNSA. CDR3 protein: CASSPQADNSPLHF. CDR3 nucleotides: TGTGCCAGCAGCCCACAAGCAGATAATTCACCCCTCCACTTT.

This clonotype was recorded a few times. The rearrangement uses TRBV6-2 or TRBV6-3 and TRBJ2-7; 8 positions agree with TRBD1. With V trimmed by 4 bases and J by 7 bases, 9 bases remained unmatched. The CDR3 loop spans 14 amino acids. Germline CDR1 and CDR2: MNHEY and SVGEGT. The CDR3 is CASSSGDRRGEQYF. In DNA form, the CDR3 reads TGTGCCAGCAGTTCCGGGGACAGGCGAGGGGAGCAGTACTTC.